Presented here are 25 T cell receptor beta chains from one specimen sequenced in a study of beta chain features in type 1 diabetes. The entirety of the isolated RNA underwent reverse transcription, so expressed TCRB transcripts were sequenced. Using immunoSEQ multiplex PCR, the repertoire was profiled, and TCRdb retains in-frame clones only, with some absent. The data show under 400,000 clones, 14% seen once. The sample taken for sequencing was central memory CD4+ T cells from blood. Source of these receptors: a man aged 30 to 45 in good health.

This clone was recorded at least ten times. The genes are TRBV7-2 and TRBJ2-3; D possibly corresponds to TRBD2 (6 bases). The V end lost 5 bases, the J end lost 6 bases, and 18 bases lay between the germline ends. This CDR3 spans 15 amino acids. The germline CDR1 and CDR2 sequences are SGHTA and FQGNSA. This CDR3 reads CASSRGVVLVDTQYF. For the CDR3, the DNA is TGTGCCAGCAGCCGCGGGGTAGTCCTAGTTGATACGCAGTATTTT.

This clone was seen only a few times. The CDR3 spells CASRLDPGLAKNIQYF. Here the CDR3 DNA reads TGTGCCAGCCGCCTCGATCCGGGTTTAGCCAAAAACATTCAGTACTTC. The rearrangement joins TRBV7-2 to TRBJ2-4; unclear D gene. The CDR3 is 16 residues long. Trimming pared 8 bases from V and 0 bases from J, leaving 17 bases between. CDR1 is SGHTA, CDR2 FQGNSA, per germline.

The chain carries TRBV4-3 and TRBJ1-4; perhaps TRBD1 as D (6 bases). V was clipped by 0 bases and J by 4 bases, with 9 bases between them. The CDR3 consists of 15 residues. The germline CDR1 and CDR2 sequences are LGHNA and YSLEER. CDR3 DNA: TGCGCCAGCAGCCAAGATACAGGGTTTAATGAAAAACTGTTTTTT. Its protein product is CASSQDTGFNEKLFF.

The genes are TRBV30 and TRBJ2-3; tentative D call: TRBD1 (5 bases). Trimming pared 8 bases from V and 4 bases from J, leaving 13 bases between. In germline, CDR1 is GTSNPN, CDR2 SVGIG (reference sequence). This CDR3 is built from 12 residues. The CDR3: CATGFLSDTQYF. CDR3 in DNA: TGTGCCACAGGCTTTCTCTCAGATACGCAGTATTTT.

The rearrangement joins TRBV6-5 to TRBJ1-1; perhaps TRBD1 as D (6 bases). V shed 0 bases and J shed 1 base, with 9 bases lying between them. The CDR3 is 15 residues long. CDR1 MNHEY and CDR2 SVGAGI come from the germline V gene. CDR3 nucleotides: TGTGCCAGCAGTTACTCGCGCAGGGGGAACACTGAAGCTTTCTTT. It specifies CASSYSRRGNTEAFF.

This sequence joins TRBV6-1 and TRBJ2-3, with 8 bases matching TRBD1. This CDR3 spans 15 amino acids. Germline V gene sequence: CDR1 MNHNS, CDR2 SASEGT. Unmatched junction bases numbered 10, after V lost 7 bases and J lost 4 bases. CDR3 DNA sequence: TGTGCCAGCATACCCGTCAGGGGGCAGGCAGATACGCAGTATTTT. Encoded protein: CASIPVRGQADTQYF.

V usage is TRBV11-3 and J usage is TRBJ1-2; unclear D gene. Germline V gene sequence: CDR1 SGHNT, CDR2 YENEEA. V lost 1 base and J lost 3, with 9 bases in between. The CDR3 is 14 amino acids. In DNA, the CDR3 is TGTGCCAGCAGCTTAGGGGAAGGAGACTATGGCTACACCTTC. This encodes CASSLGEGDYGYTF.

The V call is TRBV7-9, the J call TRBJ1-2, with 7 bases identical to TRBD1. The CDR3 length is 13 residues. Germline V gene data show CDR1 as SEHNR and CDR2 as FQNEAQ (reference sequence). The V segment lost 5 bases and the J segment 7 bases; nucleotides outside the gene matches: 7. The CDR3 here is CASSKGNRGGYTF. The CDR3 DNA reads as TGTGCCAGCAGCAAAGGGAACAGGGGTGGCTACACCTTC.

The sample holds a few counts of this clone. Other DNA sequences in the same sample also yield this CDR3. This chain joins TRBV7-9 and TRBJ1-2; TRBD1 might be the D (6 bases). V lost 5 bases and J lost 3, with 10 bases in between. Germline-derived CDR1 and CDR2 are SEHNR and FQNEAQ (reference sequence). This CDR3 spans 13 amino acids. The CDR3 loop is CASSLQGDYGYTF. Here the CDR3 DNA reads TGTGCCAGCAGCCTACAGGGCGACTATGGCTACACCTTC.

The chain couples TRBV5-6 to TRBJ1-2; D is possibly TRBD1 (5 bases). The CDR3 sequence is 12 residues long. CDR1 SGHDT and CDR2 YYEEEE come from the germline V gene. Trimming took 3 bases from V and 6 from J, leaving 9 bases between them. The CDR3 here is CASSWDGDGYTF. CDR3 DNA: TGTGCCAGCAGCTGGGACGGGGATGGCTACACCTTC.

In this sample, this clone turned up a few times. V is TRBV27 and J is TRBJ1-5, with a weak D call TRBD1 (5 bases). The germline V gene has CDR1 MNHEY and CDR2 SMNVEV (reference sequence). The V and J ends lost 10 bases and 3 bases respectively, with 16 bases between them. The CDR3 length is 14 residues. The CDR3 DNA reads TGTGCCATAGGGGCAGGTGGACACAATCAGCCCCAGCATTTT. Translated: CAIGAGGHNQPQHF.

This clone came up many times. The sample carries other DNA sequences with the same CDR3. This chain joins TRBV11-3 and TRBJ1-3; D call uncertain. Germline V gene data show CDR1 as SGHNT and CDR2 as YENEEA. Trimming removed 3 bases at V and 0 bases at J, with 3 bases between. The length of the CDR3 is 13 residues. This CDR3 is CASSLDSGNTIYF. The CDR3 bases are TGTGCCAGCAGCTTGGACTCTGGAAACACCATATATTTT.

In its sample, this clone was seen a few times. The rearrangement joins TRBV7-8 to TRBJ1-4, with D hard to call. The V end lost 7 bases, the J end lost 10 bases, and 19 bases lay between the germline ends. The CDR3 is 14 residues long. CDR1 SGHVS and CDR2 FQNEAQ come from the germline V gene. For the CDR3, the DNA is TGTGCCAGCAACCCGGGCCCAGATTTCGTAAAACTGTTTTTT. This encodes CASNPGPDFVKLFF.

This clone was detected many times. An end of the junction does not agree with germline; a read error may underlie this. The chain has TRBV6-6 and TRBJ2-7, with TRBD2 as a possible D gene (6 bases). The CDR3 is made up of 13 amino acids. Germline V lookup: CDR1 MNHNY, CDR2 SVGAGI (reference sequence). Here the CDR3 DNA reads TGTGCCAGCAGGTACTGGGAGGTATACGAGCAGTACTTC. Translated, it gives CASRYWEVYEQYF.

The chain recombines TRBV7-7 with TRBJ2-5, with 7 bases identical to TRBD2. Germline CDR1 SSHAT, CDR2 FNYEAQ (reference sequence). The CDR3 totals 16 residues. With 3 bases clipped from V and 1 base from J, the junction kept 8 bases outside the gene matches. DNA for the CDR3: TGTGCCAGCAGCTTCTTTGCGGGGGAGCCCCAAGAGACCCAGTACTTC. It codes for CASSFFAGEPQETQYF.

This clone showed up just a few times. The V gene is TRBV2, the J gene TRBJ2-7; 7 nucleotides agree with TRBD1. Germline V gives CDR1 SNHLY, CDR2 FYNNEI. The V and J ends lost 4 bases and 11 bases, in that order; junction bases with no gene match: 5. The CDR3 totals 11 residues. The CDR3 region is CASSVQGTEYF. The CDR3 DNA sequence: TGTGCCAGCAGTGTACAGGGGACGGAGTACTTC.

This clone was seen more than once but under ten times. V gene TRBV19 combines with J gene TRBJ2-5; 9 bases agree with TRBD2. The germline CDR1 and CDR2 sequences are LNHDA and SQIVND (reference sequence). V trimming: 7 bases; J trimming: 0 bases; junction bases outside the gene matches: 6. The CDR3 totals 15 residues. The CDR3 DNA follows: TGTGCCAGTACGAGTCTAGCGGGGAACCAAGAGACCCAGTACTTC. This codes for CASTSLAGNQETQYF. The full variable domain, rest sourced from reference TRBV19 and TRBJ2-5, is DGGITQSPKYLFRKEGQNVTLSCEQNLNHDAMYWYRQDPGQGLRLIYYSQIVNDFQKGDIAEGYSVSREKKESFPLTVTSAQKNPTAFYLCASTSLAGNQETQYFGPGTRLLVL.

This clone was recorded at least ten times. The chain couples TRBV30 to TRBJ2-3, with 8 nucleotides matching TRBD2. With V trimmed by 1 base and J by 1 base, 4 bases remained unmatched. Germline loops: CDR1 GTSNPN, CDR2 SVGIG (reference sequence). The CDR3 sequence is 15 residues long. CDR3 protein: CAWSASLAGTDTQYF. CDR3 DNA sequence: TGTGCCTGGAGTGCGTCACTAGCGGGCACAGATACGCAGTATTTT.

In this sample, this clone turned up many times. V usage is TRBV18 and J usage is TRBJ2-7; TRBD1 matches 7 bases. Looked up from germline, CDR1 is KGHSH and CDR2 is LQKENI. J lost 0 bases, V lost 4 bases, and 3 bases had no gene match. There are 14 residues in the CDR3. In DNA, the CDR3 is TGTGCCAGCTCACAGGCAGGGGGCTCCTACGAGCAGTACTTC. This gives the protein CASSQAGGSYEQYF.

The rearrangement joins TRBV4-2 to TRBJ1-2; tentatively, D is TRBD1 (6 bases). Per germline, CDR1 LGHNA and CDR2 YNFKEQ. This CDR3 has 18 amino acids. The ends were cut back, 0 bases at V and 3 bases at J, with 20 bases in the middle. CDR3 bases: TGTGCCAGCAGCCAAGATAGAGGAGGGGCAGGGGAAGACTATGGCTACACCTTC. It specifies CASSQDRGGAGEDYGYTF.

This clone was counted between two and nine times. Within the sample, other DNA sequences also encode this same CDR3. The gene calls are TRBV5-1 and TRBJ2-3, with D unresolved. V was shortened by 0 bases and J by 4 bases, with 6 bases between the two germline ends. The CDR3 consists of 13 residues. From germline, CDR1 is SGHRS and CDR2 YFSETQ. The CDR3 sequence: CASSLDLADTQYF. The CDR3 DNA sequence: TGCGCCAGCAGCTTGGACCTCGCAGATACGCAGTATTTT. Drawing the rest from reference TRBV5-1 and TRBJ2-3, the complete variable domain is KAGVTQTPRYLIKTRGQQVTLSCSPISGHRSVSWYQQTPGQGLQFLFEYFSETQRNKGNFPGRFSGRQFSNSRSEMNVSTLELGDSALYLCASSLDLADTQYFGPGTRLTVL.

The chain links TRBV7-2 to TRBJ2-3; TRBD2 matches at 11 bases. V was clipped by 9 bases and J by 3 bases; unmatched bases: 5. CDR1 and CDR2 from the germline V gene are SGHTA and FQGNSA. The CDR3 runs to 14 residues. The CDR3 sequence: CASRGLAVTDTQYF. DNA of the CDR3: TGTGCCAGTAGGGGACTAGCGGTTACAGATACGCAGTATTTT.

This clone was seen a few times. The gene calls are TRBV5-4 and TRBJ2-4; D may be TRBD2 (7 bases). The CDR3 length is 16 residues. V gave up 0 bases and J gave up 1 base, with 11 bases separating them. The germline V gene has CDR1 SGHNT and CDR2 YYREEE (reference sequence). The CDR3 nucleotides read TGTGCCAGCAGCTTGGGGGGGCGGGAGGCCAAAAACATTCAGTACTTC. Its protein is CASSLGGREAKNIQYF.

This clone showed up just a few times. CDR3 in DNA: TGTGCCAGCAGCCCGAATAGGGTCAATGAGCAGTTCTTC. Amino acid sequence: CASSPNRVNEQFF. The rearrangement uses TRBV7-3 and TRBJ2-1; D is undetermined. Germline CDR1 reads SGHTA; CDR2 reads FQGTGA. This CDR3 spans 13 amino acids. Trimming took off 5 bases at V and 6 bases at J, with 11 bases between the two ends.

V usage is TRBV11-3 and J usage is TRBJ2-5; maybe TRBD2 (5 bases). Trimming took off 6 bases at V and 2 bases at J, with 10 bases between the two ends. In germline, CDR1 is SGHNT, CDR2 YENEEA. CDR3 length: 13 amino acids. The chain's CDR3 is CASRIPGQETQYF. The CDR3 DNA sequence: TGTGCCAGCAGAATCCCGGGGCAAGAGACCCAGTACTTC.